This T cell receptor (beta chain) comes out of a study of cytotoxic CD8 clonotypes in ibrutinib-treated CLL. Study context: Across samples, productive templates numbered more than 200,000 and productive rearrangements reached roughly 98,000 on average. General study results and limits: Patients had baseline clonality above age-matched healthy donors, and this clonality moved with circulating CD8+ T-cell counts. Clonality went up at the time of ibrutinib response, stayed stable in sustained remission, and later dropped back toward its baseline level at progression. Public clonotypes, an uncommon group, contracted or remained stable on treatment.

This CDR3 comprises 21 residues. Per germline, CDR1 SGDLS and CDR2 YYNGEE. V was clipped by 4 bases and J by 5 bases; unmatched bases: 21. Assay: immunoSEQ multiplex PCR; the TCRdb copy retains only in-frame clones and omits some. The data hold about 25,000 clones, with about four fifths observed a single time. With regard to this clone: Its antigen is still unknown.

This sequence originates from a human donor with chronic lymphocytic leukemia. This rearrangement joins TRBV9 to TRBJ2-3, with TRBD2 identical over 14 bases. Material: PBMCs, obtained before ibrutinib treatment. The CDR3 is CASSPPPGTSGRVGYQDTQYF. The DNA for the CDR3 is TGTGCCAGCAGCCCACCCCCCGGGACTAGCGGGAGAGTAGGATATCAAGATACGCAGTATTTT.